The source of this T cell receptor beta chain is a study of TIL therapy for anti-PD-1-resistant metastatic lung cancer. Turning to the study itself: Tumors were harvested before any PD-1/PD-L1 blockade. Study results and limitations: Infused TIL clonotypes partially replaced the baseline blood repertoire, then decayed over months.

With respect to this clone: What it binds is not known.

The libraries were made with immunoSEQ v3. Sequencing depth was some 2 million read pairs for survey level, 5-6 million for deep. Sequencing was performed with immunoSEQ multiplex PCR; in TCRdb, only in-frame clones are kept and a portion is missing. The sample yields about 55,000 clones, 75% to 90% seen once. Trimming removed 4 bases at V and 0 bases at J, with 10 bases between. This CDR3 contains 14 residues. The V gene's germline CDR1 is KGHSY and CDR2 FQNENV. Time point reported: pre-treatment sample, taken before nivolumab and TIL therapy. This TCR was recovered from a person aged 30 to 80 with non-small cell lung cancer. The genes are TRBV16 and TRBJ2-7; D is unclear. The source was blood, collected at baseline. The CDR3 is CASSPLGISYEQYF. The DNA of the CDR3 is TGTGCCAGCAGCCCCCTTGGGATCTCCTACGAGCAGTACTTC.